The entry below gives a single TCR beta chain sequence along with its context. Profiled with immunoSEQ multiplex PCR; TCRdb holds only in-frame clones, not every one. The sample contains approximately 40,000 clones, roughly 70% of which appear only once. This CDR3 is built from 12 residues. Germline-derived CDR1 and CDR2 are MNHEY and SVGAGI. V lost 10 bases to trimming and J lost 7 bases, with 14 bases between them. The sample belongs to a study of pediatric ulcerative colitis. One to two pinch biopsies were taken from the rectum during colonoscopy. Sequenced: gut tissue. The sequence derives from a boy under 18 with severe ulcerative colitis. This sequence joins TRBV6-5 and TRBJ2-1; possibly TRBD1 or TRBD2 for D (6 bases each). The CDR3 spells CATRRGRNEQFF. In nucleotides, the CDR3 is TGTGCCACAAGGAGGGGGAGGAATGAGCAGTTCTTC.